A selection of T cell receptor beta chains follows, all from one sample in a study of graft-versus-host responses after intestinal transplantation. TCRdb's table, derived via immunoSEQ multiplex PCR, lists solely in-frame clones and lacks some. The sample has under 150,000 clones, about nine tenths seen once; the top ten hold over 0.15%. Their specific antigens are unknown. The sequenced sample was unstimulated CD4+ T cells sorted from spleen or lymph node cells, obtained before intestinal transplant. The receptor set was obtained from a human donor who received an intestinal transplant. The CDR3 runs from the conserved cysteine through the conserved F or W. Fields, in order: V gene, J gene, CDR3 length, D gene, clone size, CDR3 protein, CDR3 DNA. D genes are given only for firm matches. The size entry is marked missing in some rows and otherwise reads once, few, many or a size class.

V: TRBV7-3; J: TRBJ2-1; length: 15; D: -; size: -; CDR3: CASSLTPLLAHEQFF; DNA: TGTGCCAGCAGCTTAACCCCGTTGTTGGCCCATGAGCAGTTCTTC
V: TRBV2; J: TRBJ2-1; length: 15; D: TRBD2; size: -; CDR3: CASRPGTSGSNEQFF; DNA: TGTGCCAGCAGGCCCGGGACTAGCGGGAGTAATGAGCAGTTCTTC
V: TRBV7-2; J: TRBJ2-5; length: 16; D: TRBD2; size: -; CDR3: CASSLGLAGGRETQYF; DNA: TGTGCCAGCAGCCTGGGACTAGCGGGGGGGCGGGAGACCCAGTACTTC
V: TRBV6-6; J: TRBJ1-5; length: 15; D: -; size: -; CDR3: CASIAAQGTGQPQHF; DNA: TGTGCCAGCATTGCCGCACAAGGGACTGGTCAGCCCCAGCATTTT
V: TRBV10-2; J: TRBJ2-5; length: 16; D: TRBD2; size: -; CDR3: CASSFLAGGPGETQYF; DNA: TGCGCCAGCAGCTTTCTAGCGGGGGGGCCGGGGGAGACCCAGTACTTC
V: TRBV11-2; J: TRBJ2-5; length: 15; D: TRBD2; size: once; CDR3: CASSYSGRATETQYF; DNA: TGTGCCAGCAGCTATAGCGGGAGGGCCACAGAGACCCAGTACTTC
V: TRBV30; J: TRBJ1-5; length: 13; D: -; size: -; CDR3: CAWSVSHNQPQHF; DNA: TGTGCCTGGAGTGTCAGTCACAATCAGCCCCAGCATTTT
V: TRBV5-4; J: TRBJ2-3; length: 15; D: TRBD2; size: few; CDR3: CASTSSGGARDTQYF; DNA: TGTGCCAGCACCTCATCGGGGGGGGCGCGAGATACGCAGTATTTT
V: TRBV5-1; J: TRBJ2-2; length: 16; D: TRBD2; size: -; CDR3: CASCLGGSLNTGELFF; DNA: TGCGCCAGCTGTTTGGGAGGGAGTCTGAACACCGGGGAGCTGTTTTTT
V: TRBV6-5; J: TRBJ1-2; length: 14; D: -; size: -; CDR3: CASRHSQGKFGYTF; DNA: TGTGCCAGCAGACACTCCCAGGGGAAGTTTGGCTACACCTTC
V: TRBV6-6; J: TRBJ2-2; length: 13; D: -; size: -; CDR3: CASSYSLAGELFF; DNA: TGTGCCAGCAGTTACAGCCTTGCCGGGGAGCTGTTTTTT
V: TRBV9; J: TRBJ2-1; length: 15; D: -; size: -; CDR3: CASSEYRSSYNEQFF; DNA: TGTGCCAGCAGCGAATACAGGAGCTCCTACAATGAGCAGTTCTTC
V: TRBV28; J: TRBJ2-5; length: 14; D: -; size: -; CDR3: CASSLGQYQETQYF; DNA: TGTGCCAGCAGTCTAGGACAGTACCAAGAGACCCAGTACTTC
V: TRBV28; J: TRBJ1-5; length: 17; D: TRBD1; size: -; CDR3: CASSRLLGQGNDQPQHF; DNA: TGTGCCAGCAGCAGACTCCTGGGACAGGGGAACGATCAGCCCCAGCATTTT
V: TRBV9; J: TRBJ2-1; length: 15; D: TRBD2; size: -; CDR3: CASSVDPGRIYEQFF; DNA: TGTGCCAGCAGCGTAGATCCCGGGAGGATATATGAGCAGTTCTTC
V: TRBV2; J: TRBJ1-2; length: 14; D: -; size: -; CDR3: CASSGAAQGYGYTF; DNA: TGTGCCAGCAGTGGAGCCGCCCAGGGCTATGGCTACACCTTC
V: TRBV16; J: TRBJ2-7; length: 20; D: TRBD2; size: -; CDR3: CASSQFGGTSEVSKGYEQYF; DNA: TGTGCCAGCAGCCAATTTGGCGGGACTAGCGAGGTTTCTAAGGGCTACGAGCAGTACTTC
V: TRBV2; J: TRBJ1-5; length: 20; D: -; size: -; CDR3: CASSEPYDPGGLKANQPQHF; DNA: TGTGCCAGCAGTGAACCCTACGACCCGGGTGGTTTGAAAGCGAATCAGCCCCAGCATTTT
V: TRBV10-3; J: TRBJ1-2; length: 13; D: TRBD1; size: -; CDR3: CAATPTGDSGYTF; DNA: TGTGCCGCGACCCCGACAGGGGATTCCGGCTACACCTTC
V: TRBV5-4; J: TRBJ2-1; length: 13; D: -; size: once; CDR3: CASSFGGYNEQFF; DNA: TGTGCCAGCAGCTTCGGTGGTTACAATGAGCAGTTCTTC
V: TRBV19; J: TRBJ1-3; length: 17; D: TRBD1; size: -; CDR3: CASSILGQSFSGNTIYF; DNA: TGTGCCAGTAGTATTTTGGGACAGTCCTTCTCTGGAAACACCATATATTTT
V: TRBV11-2; J: TRBJ2-5; length: 17; D: TRBD2; size: -; CDR3: CASSLDRKAGGQETQYF; DNA: TGTGCCAGCAGCTTAGATCGGAAAGCGGGGGGGCAGGAGACCCAGTACTTC
V: TRBV2; J: TRBJ2-3; length: 16; D: TRBD2; size: -; CDR3: CASSRLAGGFTDTQYF; DNA: TGTGCCAGCAGCCGACTAGCGGGGGGGTTCACAGATACGCAGTATTTT
V: TRBV19; J: TRBJ1-1; length: 11; D: -; size: -; CDR3: CASSRTDEAFF; DNA: TGTGCCAGTAGTAGGACAGATGAAGCTTTCTTT
V: TRBV11-2; J: TRBJ2-7; length: 15; D: TRBD2; size: -; CDR3: CASSSRLAGSLEQYF; DNA: TGTGCCAGCAGCTCGCGACTAGCGGGGTCTCTCGAGCAGTACTTC
V: TRBV29-1; J: TRBJ2-1; length: 15; D: TRBD2; size: -; CDR3: CSVEAFSGNYNEQFF; DNA: TGCAGCGTTGAGGCTTTTAGCGGGAACTACAATGAGCAGTTCTTC
V: TRBV18; J: TRBJ2-7; length: 14; D: TRBD2; size: -; CDR3: CASSPPLAAYEQYF; DNA: TGTGCCAGCTCACCACCGCTAGCGGCCTACGAGCAGTACTTC
V: TRBV7-2; J: TRBJ2-2; length: 15; D: -; size: -; CDR3: CASSSQRAYTGELFF; DNA: TGTGCCAGCAGCTCTCAGCGGGCCTACACCGGGGAGCTGTTTTTT